A single sample is the source of the 28 T cell receptor beta chains below, sequenced in a study of T-cell reconstitution after alpha-beta-depleted transplantation in children. Researchers prepared the TCRbeta library using unique molecular identifiers, the study reports. Using its own MiXCR run on the PCR reads, TCRdb lists one record per CDR3 protein. The sample includes about 240,000 distinct CDR3 sequences, roughly 24% of them seen just once. The specimen comprised PBMCs, sampled before TCRalphabeta/CD19-depleted stem cell transplant. These receptors all stem from a girl aged 2-10 years with Fanconi anemia, due to receive a stem cell transplant.

This clonotype was counted ten times or more. V usage is TRBV29-1 and J usage is TRBJ2-4; 11 bases match TRBD1. Germline trimming cut 5 bases from V and 7 bases from J; bases unmatched to any gene: 7. CDR3 size: 14 residues. CDR1 and CDR2 from the germline V gene are SQVTM and ANQGSEA. The CDR3 protein is CSVTDRGLVNIQYF. CDR3 sequence (DNA): TGCAGCGTTACGGACAGGGGGCTAGTGAACATTCAGTACTTC. Combining the CDR3 with reference TRBV29-1 and TRBJ2-4 gives the whole variable domain SAVISQKPSRDICQRGTSLTIQCQVDSQVTMMFWYRQQPGQSLTLIATANQGSEATYESGFVIDKFPISRPNLTFSTLTVSNMSPEDSSIYLCSVTDRGLVNIQYFGAGTRLSVL.

The chain couples TRBV7-6 to TRBJ2-5; possibly TRBD2 for D (6 bases). Trimming shortened V by 1 base and J by 4 bases, and 10 bases separated the two germline ends. The germline V gene has CDR1 SGHVS and CDR2 FNYEAQ. The CDR3 length is 14 residues. The CDR3 bases are TGTGCCAGCAGCTTAGTCCGGGGAGGAGAGACCCAGTACTTC. Translation: CASSLVRGGETQYF.

This clonotype has ten or more counts. The genes are TRBV20-1 and TRBJ2-3; 7 positions match TRBD2. CDR1 DFQATT and CDR2 SNEGSKA come from the germline V gene (reference sequence). The V segment lost 5 bases and the J segment 4 bases; nucleotides outside the gene matches: 12. CDR3 length: 15 residues. CDR3 nucleotide sequence: TGCAGTGCTCCCGGGCTAGCGGAGGTGGCAGATACGCAGTATTTT. This codes for CSAPGLAEVADTQYF.

This rearrangement joins TRBV6-1 to TRBJ2-2; 8 bases map to TRBD1. The CDR3 totals 15 residues. Germline V gene data show CDR1 as MNHNS and CDR2 as SASEGT. The V segment lost 5 bases and the J segment 4 bases; nucleotides outside the gene matches: 6. The CDR3 region has the DNA TGTGCCAGCAGTCCGCGGGACAGGTCCACCGGGGAGCTGTTTTTT. Translated: CASSPRDRSTGELFF.

This clonotype turned up a few times. The V and J genes are TRBV7-6 and TRBJ2-7, with 8 nucleotides matching TRBD1. The CDR3 runs 15 residues. Germline CDR1 reads SGHVS; CDR2 reads FNYEAQ. The trim removed 3 bases at V and 1 base at J, leaving 5 bases unmatched. CDR3 nucleotides: TGTGCCAGCAGCTTTGGACAGGGACCTTCCTACGAGCAGTACTTC. Protein product: CASSFGQGPSYEQYF.

This clonotype was counted many times. The chain is built from TRBV9 and TRBJ2-5, with no clear D. V dropped 0 bases and J dropped 4 bases, with 10 bases sitting between them. CDR1 SGDLS and CDR2 YYNGEE come from the germline V gene. The CDR3 runs to 14 residues. The CDR3 is CASSVGLATETQYF. CDR3 nucleotides: TGTGCCAGCAGCGTAGGCCTCGCGACAGAGACCCAGTACTTC. The full variable domain, its missing parts supplied by reference TRBV9 and TRBJ2-5, is DSGVTQTPKHLITATGQRVTLRCSPRSGDLSVYWYQQSLDQGLQFLIQYYNGEERAKGNILERFSAQQFPDLHSELNLSSLELGDSALYFCASSVGLATETQYFGPGTRLLVL.

This clonotype was found many times. V gene TRBV29-1 combines with J gene TRBJ2-7, with D perhaps given as TRBD1 or TRBD2 (5 bases each). The germline V and J ends were trimmed by 1 base and 5 bases, with 12 bases remaining between them. Per the germline V gene, CDR1 is SQVTM and CDR2 is ANQGSEA. The CDR3 is made up of 13 amino acids. CDR3 nucleotide sequence: TGCAGCGTTGAAGGGGTCCGGGGCCACGAGCAGTACTTC. Translating gives CSVEGVRGHEQYF.

This clonotype was recorded at least ten times. The chain joins TRBV12-3 or TRBV12-4 to TRBJ2-1; 16 bases align to TRBD2. The CDR3 consists of 18 residues. Losses at the gene ends were 6 bases for V and 7 bases for J; bases not matched to a gene: 12. DNA of the CDR3: TGTGCCAGCAGCTACGGGACTAGCGGGAGGGCCCCTAGGAATGAGCAGTTCTTC. Its protein is CASSYGTSGRAPRNEQFF.

This clonotype was seen more than once but under ten times. The chain joins TRBV29-1 to TRBJ2-7, with a tentative D call TRBD1 (6 bases). CDR3 length: 11 amino acids. The germline gives CDR1 SQVTM, CDR2 ANQGSEA. The V end was cut by 3 bases, the J end by 5 bases, with 8 bases between. This CDR3 is CSVEGAHEQYF. The CDR3 nucleotides are TGCAGCGTTGAGGGGGCCCACGAGCAGTACTTC.

This clonotype was counted at least ten times. V gene TRBV29-1 combines with J gene TRBJ2-2; 7 nucleotides agree with TRBD1. Trimming at V came to 4 bases and at J to 2 bases, leaving 1 base not matched to a gene. Germline V gene sequence: CDR1 SQVTM, CDR2 ANQGSEA. The CDR3 is 13 residues long. The CDR3 is CSVGQGNTGELFF. For the CDR3, the DNA is TGCAGCGTTGGACAGGGAAACACCGGGGAGCTGTTTTTT.

This clonotype was picked up many times. The chain employs TRBV12-3 or TRBV12-4 and TRBJ2-7, with 7 nucleotides matching TRBD2. CDR3 length equals 16 residues. Losses at the gene ends were 3 bases for V and 0 bases for J; bases not matched to a gene: 8. In DNA form, the CDR3 reads TGTGCCAGCAGTTTGGCGGTGGGCGGGGGCTCCTACGAGCAGTACTTC. This encodes CASSLAVGGGSYEQYF.

The chain employs TRBV7-9 and TRBJ2-1; TRBD2 matches 9 bases. Germline V gene lookup returns CDR1 SEHNR and CDR2 FQNEAQ (reference sequence). With V trimmed by 4 bases and J by 8 bases, 6 bases remained unmatched. CDR3 length: 14 residues. This chain's CDR3 is CASSYGTSLDEQFF. The CDR3 DNA sequence: TGTGCCAGCAGCTACGGGACTAGCTTGGATGAGCAGTTCTTC.

This clonotype has a count of ten or more. The chain has TRBV2 and TRBJ2-3, with D unclear. Trimming stripped 6 bases from V and 2 bases from J, with 9 bases between. Germline-derived CDR1 and CDR2 are SNHLY and FYNNEI. CDR3 length: 13 residues. The CDR3 sequence is CASSPLITDTQYF. The CDR3 bases are TGTGCCAGCAGCCCTCTCATCACAGATACGCAGTATTTT.

The chain carries TRBV5-6 and TRBJ2-1, with D tentatively TRBD2 (6 bases). The V gene lost 2 bases and the J gene lost 0 bases, with 15 bases spanning the gap. The germline gives CDR1 SGHDT, CDR2 YYEEEE. This CDR3 region has 17 residues. CDR3 bases: TGTGCCAGCAGCTTTTGGGGGGACCCGAGCTCCTACAATGAGCAGTTCTTC. Protein product: CASSFWGDPSSYNEQFF.

Here the CDR3 DNA reads TGCAGTGCTAGAAGGATGGGACAGTCCCCCACAACTAATGAAAAACTGTTTTTT. It encodes CSARRMGQSPTTNEKLFF. The rearrangement joins TRBV20-1 to TRBJ1-4, with 7 bases matching TRBD1. This CDR3 comprises 18 residues. From germline, CDR1 is DFQATT and CDR2 SNEGSKA (reference sequence). After removal of 2 bases from V and 0 bases from J, the junction contained 12 bases not matched to a gene.

The V call is TRBV20-1, the J call TRBJ2-7; 10 nucleotides line up with TRBD2. J was trimmed by 1 base and V by 2 bases; bases with no gene match: 2. The CDR3 spans 14 residues. Germline V CDR1 and CDR2: DFQATT, SNEGSKA (reference sequence). The CDR3 region has the DNA TGCAGTGCTAGACTAGCGGGGGTTTCCTACGAGCAGTACTTC. Translating it yields CSARLAGVSYEQYF.

The table lists this clonotype with a few counts. The gene calls are TRBV4-1 and TRBJ2-1; the match to TRBD2 covers 10 bases. The junction had 2 bases not matched to a gene; V was cut back by 2 bases and J by 4 bases. Germline V gene lookup returns CDR1 MGHRA and CDR2 YSYEKL. The CDR3 has 15 amino acids. Here the CDR3 reads CASSQWTSGYNEQFF. DNA for the CDR3: TGCGCCAGCAGCCAATGGACTAGCGGTTACAATGAGCAGTTCTTC.

The chain joins TRBV20-1 to TRBJ2-1; 8 nucleotides align to TRBD1. The V segment lost 3 bases and the J segment 3 bases; nucleotides outside the gene matches: 7. The CDR3 is made up of 15 amino acids. Per the germline V gene, CDR1 is DFQATT and CDR2 is SNEGSKA (reference sequence). The CDR3 DNA reads as TGCAGTGCTAGGGTCCAGGGGGCGAGCTACAATGAGCAGTTCTTC. It yields the protein CSARVQGASYNEQFF.

The gene calls are TRBV4-2 and TRBJ2-5, with TRBD2 identical over 10 bases. The V segment lost 2 bases and the J segment 2 bases; nucleotides outside the gene matches: 11. The CDR3 covers 18 residues. In germline, CDR1 is LGHNA, CDR2 YNFKEQ. CDR3 in amino acids: CASSQIPTGTSVQETQYF. For the CDR3, the DNA is TGTGCCAGCAGCCAAATTCCGACCGGGACTAGCGTACAAGAGACCCAGTACTTC.

In its sample, this clonotype was seen many times. The genes are TRBV2 and TRBJ2-1, with 8 bases that match TRBD2. The germline CDR1 and CDR2 sequences are SNHLY and FYNNEI. The V segment lost 7 bases and the J segment 9 bases; nucleotides outside the gene matches: 8. The CDR3 spans 13 residues. CDR3 in amino acids: CASTETSETEQFF. The DNA for the CDR3 is TGTGCCAGCACAGAGACTAGCGAAACTGAGCAGTTCTTC.

CDR3 protein: CSARAGQLNEQFF. As DNA, the CDR3 is TGCAGTGCTAGAGCCGGACAGCTGAATGAGCAGTTCTTC. The chain combines TRBV20-1 with TRBJ2-1, with D perhaps TRBD1 (6 bases). Germline V CDR1 and CDR2: DFQATT, SNEGSKA (reference sequence). Between the trimmed V and J ends, which lost 1 base and 7 bases, there was a span of 11 bases. CDR3 size: 13 residues.

This clonotype was recorded a few times. The chain couples TRBV7-9 to TRBJ2-7; unclear D gene. CDR3 length: 15 amino acids. V was cut by 5 bases and J by 3 bases, with 17 bases left in between. Germline V gene data show CDR1 as SEHNR and CDR2 as FQNEAQ (reference sequence). In nucleotides, the CDR3 is TGTGCCAGCAGCCATCCCACCGGGCAGATCTACGAGCAGTACTTC. This gives the protein CASSHPTGQIYEQYF.

Ten or more counts support this clonotype. The chain has TRBV29-1 and TRBJ2-7; TRBD1 is a possible D gene (5 bases). This CDR3 is built from 12 residues. V dropped 7 bases and J dropped 0 bases, with 10 bases sitting between them. The germline gives CDR1 SQVTM, CDR2 ANQGSEA. The CDR3, as DNA: TGCAGCGGGGGCAGGAGCTCCTACGAGCAGTACTTC. It yields the protein CSGGRSSYEQYF.

This clonotype came up many times. The rearrangement uses TRBV29-1 and TRBJ2-2; no definite D call. In germline, CDR1 is SQVTM, CDR2 ANQGSEA. CDR3 size: 11 residues. Trimming left V 7 bases short and J 4 bases short, with 7 bases between. The CDR3 region is CSAKGTGELFF. DNA of the CDR3: TGCAGCGCCAAGGGCACCGGGGAGCTGTTTTTT.

Many counts were recorded for this clonotype. The chain links TRBV5-1 to TRBJ1-5; D call uncertain. The CDR3 spans 15 residues. The V end was cut by 4 bases, the J end by 3 bases, with 14 bases between. Germline lookup yields CDR1 SGHRS and CDR2 YFSETQ. The CDR3 protein is CASSPDPGYNQPQHF. The CDR3 nucleotides are TGCGCCAGCAGCCCGGATCCGGGGTACAATCAGCCCCAGCATTTT.

This clonotype came up a few times. V gene TRBV5-1 combines with J gene TRBJ2-7, with 10 bases fitting TRBD1. The CDR3 length is 14 residues. V trimming: 0 bases; J trimming: 7 bases; junction bases outside the gene matches: 4. Germline CDR1 is SGHRS and CDR2 is YFSETQ. The CDR3 coding sequence is TGCGCCAGCAGCTTGGGACAGGGGGCGATGGAGCAGTACTTC. It yields the protein CASSLGQGAMEQYF.

CDR3 in DNA: TGCAGCGTTGGGGGACTAGCGGGAGGACAACCCACAGATACGCAGTATTTT. Amino acid sequence: CSVGGLAGGQPTDTQYF. This chain uses TRBV29-1 with TRBJ2-3; 15 bases line up with TRBD2. The CDR3 extends over 17 amino acids. V shed 4 bases and J 2 bases; nucleotides not matched to a gene: 7. Germline CDR1 reads SQVTM; CDR2 reads ANQGSEA.

This clonotype has at least ten counts. This sequence joins TRBV10-3 and TRBJ2-5; 9 bases are shared with TRBD2. After removal of 4 bases from V and 2 bases from J, the junction contained 8 bases not matched to a gene. This CDR3 region has 16 residues. Germline V gives CDR1 ENHRY, CDR2 SYGVKD. For the CDR3, the DNA is TGTGCCATCAGTGCCGGGGCGGGGGGGCCGCAAGAGACCCAGTACTTC. This gives the protein CAISAGAGGPQETQYF.